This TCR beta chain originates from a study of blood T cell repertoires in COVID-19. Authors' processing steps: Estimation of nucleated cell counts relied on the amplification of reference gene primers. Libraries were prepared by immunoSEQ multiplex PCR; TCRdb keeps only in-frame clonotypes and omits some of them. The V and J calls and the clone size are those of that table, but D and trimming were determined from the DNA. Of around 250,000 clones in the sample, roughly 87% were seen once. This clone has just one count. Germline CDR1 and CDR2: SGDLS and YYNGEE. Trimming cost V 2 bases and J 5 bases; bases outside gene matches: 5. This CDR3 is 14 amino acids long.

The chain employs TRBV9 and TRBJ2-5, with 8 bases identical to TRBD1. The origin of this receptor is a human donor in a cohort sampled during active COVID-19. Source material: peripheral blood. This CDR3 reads CASSVGDRHETQYF. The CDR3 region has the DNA TGTGCCAGCAGCGTTGGGGACAGGCACGAGACCCAGTACTTC.